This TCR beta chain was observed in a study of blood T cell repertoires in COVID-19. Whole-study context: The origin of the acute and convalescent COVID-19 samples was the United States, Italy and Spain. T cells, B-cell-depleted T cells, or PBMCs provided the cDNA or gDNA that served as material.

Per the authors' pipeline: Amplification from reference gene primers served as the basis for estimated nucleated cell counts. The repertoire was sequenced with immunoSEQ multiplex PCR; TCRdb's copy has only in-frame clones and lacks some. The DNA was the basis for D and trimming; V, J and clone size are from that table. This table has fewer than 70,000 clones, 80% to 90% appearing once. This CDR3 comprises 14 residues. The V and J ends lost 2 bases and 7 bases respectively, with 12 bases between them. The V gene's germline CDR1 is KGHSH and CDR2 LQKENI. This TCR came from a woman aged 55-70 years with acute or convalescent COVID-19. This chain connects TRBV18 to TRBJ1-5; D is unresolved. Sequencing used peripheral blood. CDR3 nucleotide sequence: TGTGCCAGCTCACCAGACTGGGTAGGCCAGCCCCAGCATTTT. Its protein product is CASSPDWVGQPQHF.